The rows below give T cell receptor beta chains drawn from one sample of a study of sequential checkpoint blockade in melanoma. The data were produced by immunoSEQ multiplex PCR, yet TCRdb's version contains in-frame clones alone and is incomplete. The sample lists more than 9,500 clones, 24% occurring once. The sequencing here drew on tumor tissue (inferred from file names), taken from a patient given nivolumab and ipilimumab in sequence. The receptors stem from a human donor with melanoma. Each CDR3 is given with its conserved first and last residue. D genes are given only for firm matches. The size field is filled for only some rows; it gives once, few, many or a size class.

TRBJ2-5	-	medium-sized	TRBV5-1	CASSSFDGNQETQYF	TGCGCCAGCAGCTCGTTCGACGGCAACCAAGAGACCCAGTACTTC
TRBJ2-5	TRBD2	-	TRBV18	CASSPGLELGTQYF	TGTGCCAGCTCACCCGGACTAGAGCTTGGGACCCAGTACTTC
TRBJ1-1	TRBD1	few	TRBV7-2	CASREQGAAEAFF	TGTGCCAGCAGGGAACAGGGGGCAGCTGAAGCTTTCTTT
TRBJ2-1	-	-	TRBV19	CASSQAGFYNEQFF	TGTGCCAGTAGTCAAGCGGGCTTTTACAATGAGCAGTTCTTC
TRBJ1-2	TRBD1	-	TRBV5-1	CASSLGQGWVAYGYTF	TGCGCCAGCAGCTTGGGACAGGGATGGGTAGCCTATGGCTACACCTTC
TRBJ2-3	-	few	TRBV9	CASSVASQGAGDTQYF	TGTGCCAGCAGCGTAGCTAGTCAAGGGGCCGGAGATACGCAGTATTTT
TRBJ2-1	-	-	TRBV5-1	CASSLAGLDNEQFF	TGCGCCAGCAGCTTGGCGGGATTGGACAATGAGCAGTTCTTC
TRBJ2-1	-	-	TRBV6-8	CASSLGWGDEQFF	TGTGCCAGCAGTCTAGGTTGGGGCGATGAGCAGTTCTTC
TRBJ1-5	-	-	TRBV15	CATSRVGLGQPQHF	TGTGCCACCAGCAGAGTTGGCTTAGGTCAGCCCCAGCATTTT
TRBJ1-1	-	medium-sized	TRBV19	CASRRGLEAFF	TGTGCCAGTAGGCGGGGCTTAGAAGCTTTCTTT
TRBJ2-7	TRBD1	few	TRBV4-1	CASSQGQGVDYEQYF	TGCGCCAGCAGCCAAGGACAGGGGGTTGACTACGAGCAGTACTTC
TRBJ1-5	-	few	TRBV28	CASSLSGVTQPQHF	TGTGCCAGCAGTTTATCAGGTGTCACTCAGCCCCAGCATTTT
TRBJ2-1	TRBD2	-	TRBV6-8	CASSYSGSGRGHEQFF	TGTGCCAGCAGTTATAGTGGTAGCGGGAGAGGGCATGAGCAGTTCTTC
TRBJ2-1	-	-	TRBV25-1	CASTKGALASSYNEQFF	TGTGCCAGCACCAAAGGGGCGCTGGCGAGCTCCTACAATGAGCAGTTCTTC
TRBJ2-1	-	-	TRBV19	CASRDQTYNEQFF	TGTGCCAGCCGGGACCAGACCTACAATGAGCAGTTCTTC
TRBJ2-7	-	-	TRBV6-8	CASSRDSFSYEQYF	TGTGCCAGCAGTCGAGACAGTTTTTCCTACGAGCAGTACTTC
TRBJ2-2	-	-	TRBV5-1	CASSFVGGYTGELFF	TGCGCCAGCAGCTTTGTAGGGGGGTACACCGGGGAGCTGTTTTTT
TRBJ1-5	-	-	TRBV7-5	CATPPRGSNQPQHF	TGTGCCACCCCCCCCCGGGGAAGCAATCAGCCCCAGCATTTT
TRBJ2-2	-	-	TRBV11-3	CASSLVLAPGELFF	TGTGCCAGCAGCTTGGTGCTTGCACCCGGGGAGCTGTTTTTT
TRBJ2-5	TRBD2	few	TRBV11-3	CASLRLAGMNQETQYF	TGTGCCAGCCTTCGACTAGCGGGGATGAACCAAGAGACCCAGTACTTC
TRBJ1-6	TRBD1	medium-sized	TRBV25-1	CASSEAGQDNSPLHF	TGTGCCAGCTCCGAGGCGGGACAGGATAATTCACCCCTCCACTTT
TRBJ2-6	-	many	TRBV11-3	CASSLMAGANVLTF	TGTGCCAGCAGCTTAATGGCTGGGGCCAACGTCCTGACTTTC
TRBJ2-5	-	-	TRBV1	CASSQDGLAVFQETQYF	TGCGCCAGCAGCCAAGACGGACTAGCGGTTTTCCAAGAGACCCAGTACTTC
TRBJ2-7	TRBD2	many	TRBV11-3	CASSLRTSGRNYEQYF	TGTGCCAGCAGCTTAAGGACTAGCGGGAGGAATTACGAGCAGTACTTC
TRBJ1-4	TRBD1	few	TRBV19	CASSAWDREGKLFF	TGTGCCAGTAGTGCCTGGGACAGGGAGGGAAAACTGTTTTTT
TRBJ2-1	-	large	TRBV10-2	CASIGGSSYNEQFF	TGCGCCAGCATCGGGGGTAGCTCCTACAATGAGCAGTTCTTC
TRBJ1-5	TRBD1	many	TRBV11-3	CASSPGTGGNQPQHF	TGTGCCAGCAGCCCCGGGACAGGGGGGAATCAGCCCCAGCATTTT
TRBJ2-3	TRBD1	many	TRBV11-3	CASSLGDRETDTQYF	TGTGCCAGCAGTTTAGGGGACAGGGAAACAGATACGCAGTATTTT
TRBJ2-3	TRBD2	-	TRBV9	CASSGGLAGWGTDTQYF	TGTGCCAGCAGCGGAGGACTAGCGGGGTGGGGCACAGATACGCAGTATTTT
TRBJ2-7	-	medium-sized	TRBV6-8	CASSLLGPYEQYF	TGTGCCAGCAGCCTTCTAGGACCCTACGAGCAGTACTTC
TRBJ2-3	-	few	TRBV11-3	CASSLGRARGTDTQYF	TGTGCCAGCAGCCTAGGACGGGCGAGGGGCACAGATACGCAGTATTTT